This T cell receptor beta chain was observed in a study of blood T cell repertoires in COVID-19. The data were produced by immunoSEQ multiplex PCR, yet TCRdb's version contains in-frame clones alone and is incomplete. The sample records around 140,000 clones, roughly 79% being singletons. This clone has only a few counts. The sample taken for sequencing was peripheral blood. The TCR was taken from a human donor in a cohort sampled during active COVID-19.

The DNA for the CDR3 is TGTGCCAGCAGCTCGCGGACTAGCGGGGATACGCAGTATTTT. Protein sequence: CASSSRTSGDTQYF. The chain combines TRBV7-3 with TRBJ2-3; 11 bases are shared with TRBD2. Germline V gives CDR1 SGHTA, CDR2 FQGTGA. CDR3 length equals 14 residues. V lost 4 bases and J lost 6; bases outside the gene matches: 3.